Presented here are 13 T cell receptor beta chains from one specimen sequenced in a study of blood T cell repertoires in COVID-19. TCRdb's table, derived via immunoSEQ multiplex PCR, lists solely in-frame clones and lacks some. This sample has a few hundred thousand clones, with more than 75% found just once. The sample was peripheral blood. These TCRs come from a man aged 35 to 55 who had recovered from COVID-19.

The J gene is TRBJ2-3, the V gene TRBV19; 8 nucleotides agree with TRBD2. With 4 bases clipped from V and 2 bases from J, the junction kept 14 bases outside the gene matches. CDR3 length: 18 residues. CDR1 is LNHDA, CDR2 SQIVND, per germline (reference sequence). The CDR3 sequence: CASSRGSEGGRNTDTQYF. The CDR3 DNA follows: TGTGCCAGTAGTAGGGGTAGCGAGGGCGGGAGGAACACAGATACGCAGTATTTT.

V is TRBV5-1 and J is TRBJ2-3; D not certain. The CDR3 is made up of 15 amino acids. In germline, CDR1 is SGHRS, CDR2 YFSETQ. Deletions cut 0 bases from V and 4 bases from J, with 12 bases between. Written as DNA, the CDR3 is TGCGCCAGCAGCTTGGACCTACGAAAACCAGATACGCAGTATTTT. This encodes CASSLDLRKPDTQYF.

The genes are TRBV18 and TRBJ2-2, with TRBD1 matching 9 bases. J was trimmed by 5 bases and V by 3 bases; bases with no gene match: 10. Germline-derived CDR1 and CDR2 are KGHSH and LQKENI. The CDR3 runs 17 residues. Here the CDR3 reads CASSPPTGGARTGELFF. In DNA, the CDR3 is TGTGCCAGCTCACCGCCTACAGGGGGCGCGAGGACCGGGGAGCTGTTTTTT.

This chain uses TRBV7-8 with TRBJ1-5; 11 nucleotides agree with TRBD1. This CDR3 is 19 amino acids long. V was pared by 5 bases and J by 5 bases, with 17 bases of the junction left unmatched. Germline values: CDR1 SGHVS, CDR2 FQNEAQ. The CDR3 is CASSITPDRGRGRDQPQHF. The CDR3 bases are TGTGCCAGCAGCATCACTCCGGACAGGGGGCGAGGTCGTGATCAGCCCCAGCATTTT.

The chain links TRBV14 to TRBJ2-5; 12 bases are shared with TRBD2. J lost 7 bases, V lost 1 base, and 22 bases had no gene match. The V gene's germline CDR1 is SGHDN and CDR2 FVKESK. The CDR3 covers 21 residues. The CDR3 DNA reads TGTGCCAGCAGCCAAGTTGTGAGGTTTAGGGCTAGCGGGAGGGCCGGGGTGACCCAGTACTTC. This codes for CASSQVVRFRASGRAGVTQYF.

The chain is built from TRBV5-1 and TRBJ2-1, with D maybe TRBD1 (7 bases). The CDR3 contains 13 residues. V was pared by 4 bases and J by 7 bases, with 12 bases between. Germline CDR1 and CDR2: SGHRS and YFSETQ. CDR3 sequence: CASSGAGGNEQFF. In DNA form, the CDR3 reads TGCGCCAGCAGCGGAGCAGGGGGGAATGAGCAGTTCTTC. The whole variable domain, remainder taken from reference TRBV5-1 and TRBJ2-1, is KAGVTQTPRYLIKTRGQQVTLSCSPISGHRSVSWYQQTPGQGLQFLFEYFSETQRNKGNFPGRFSGRQFSNSRSEMNVSTLELGDSALYLCASSGAGGNEQFFGPGTRLTVL.

This chain uses TRBV7-9 with TRBJ2-2; D gene unclear. The CDR3 totals 16 residues. The germline CDR1 and CDR2 sequences are SEHNR and FQNEAQ (reference sequence). V was clipped by 5 bases and J by 2 bases, with 15 bases between them. CDR3 coding DNA: TGTGCCAGCAGCCCGATAATCACGGGTAACACCGGGGAGCTGTTTTTT. It encodes CASSPIITGNTGELFF. The full variable domain, completed using reference TRBV7-9 and TRBJ2-2, is DTGVSQNPRHKITKRGQNVTFRCDPISEHNRLYWYRQTLGQGPEFLTYFQNEAQLEKSRLLSDRFSAERPKGSFSTLEIQRTEQGDSAMYLCASSPIITGNTGELFFGEGSRLTVL.

This chain's CDR3 is CASSGRDRGSYEQYF. As DNA, the CDR3 is TGTGCCAGCAGTGGCCGGGACAGGGGGTCCTACGAGCAGTACTTC. J is TRBJ2-7 and V is TRBV25-1; the match to TRBD1 covers 11 bases. This CDR3 has 15 amino acids. The ends lost 4 bases at V and 1 base at J; junction bases unmatched: 3. Germline V gene sequence: CDR1 MGHDK, CDR2 SYGVNS.

The DNA for the CDR3 is TGTGCCAGCAGTTCCCTTCGGACTAGCGGCCAAGAGACCCAGTACTTC. It yields the protein CASSSLRTSGQETQYF. The chain carries TRBV6-6 and TRBJ2-5; the match to TRBD2 covers 10 bases. Looked up from germline, CDR1 is MNHNY and CDR2 is SVGAGI (reference sequence). J gave up 1 base and V 4 bases, and 6 bases lay outside the gene matches. The CDR3 has 16 residues.

The chain couples TRBV24-1 to TRBJ2-3; tentatively, D is TRBD1 (6 bases). CDR3 length: 13 amino acids. CDR1 and CDR2 from the germline V gene are KGHDR and SFDVKD. Trimming left V 4 bases short and J 8 bases short, with 12 bases between. DNA of the CDR3: TGTGCCACCAGTGACAGGGGTCGGGGTACGCAGTATTTT. It codes for CATSDRGRGTQYF.

The chain is built from TRBV5-1 and TRBJ2-1; tentative D call: TRBD2 (6 bases). The germline V and J ends were trimmed by 4 bases and 1 base, with 15 bases remaining between them. Germline CDR1 and CDR2: SGHRS and YFSETQ. The CDR3 totals 16 residues. For the CDR3, the DNA is TGCGCCAGCAGCGTTCTGGGGGGTAGATCCTACAATGAGCAGTTCTTC. It is translated as CASSVLGGRSYNEQFF.

J is TRBJ2-7 and V is TRBV28, with 16 bases lining up with TRBD2. The V and J ends lost 5 bases and 3 bases, in that order; junction bases with no gene match: 10. In germline, CDR1 is MDHEN, CDR2 SYDVKM. The CDR3 loop spans 18 amino acids. The CDR3 reads CASSLTQGLAGGRYEQYF. In DNA form, the CDR3 reads TGTGCCAGCAGTCTTACCCAGGGACTAGCGGGGGGGCGCTACGAGCAGTACTTC.

The rearrangement links TRBV3-1 (or the pseudogene TRBV3-2) to TRBJ2-1, with D maybe TRBD2 (5 bases). Germline CDR1 is LGHDT and CDR2 is YNNKEL (reference sequence). Trimming shortened V by 2 bases and J by 12 bases, and 11 bases separated the two germline ends. This CDR3 contains 12 residues. The CDR3 here is CASSQWEFGQFF. The CDR3 DNA reads as TGTGCCAGCAGCCAATGGGAGTTTGGGCAGTTCTTC.